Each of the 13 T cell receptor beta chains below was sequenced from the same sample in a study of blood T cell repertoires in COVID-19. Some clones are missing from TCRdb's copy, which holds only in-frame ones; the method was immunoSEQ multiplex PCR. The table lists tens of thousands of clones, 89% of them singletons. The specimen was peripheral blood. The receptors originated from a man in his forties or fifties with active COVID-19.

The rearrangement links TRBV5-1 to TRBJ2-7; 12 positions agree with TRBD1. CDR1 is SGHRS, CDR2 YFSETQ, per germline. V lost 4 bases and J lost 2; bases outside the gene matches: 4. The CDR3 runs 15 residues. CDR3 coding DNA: TGCGCCAGCAGCCTGGGGACAGGGGGCACCTACGAGCAGTACTTC. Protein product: CASSLGTGGTYEQYF.

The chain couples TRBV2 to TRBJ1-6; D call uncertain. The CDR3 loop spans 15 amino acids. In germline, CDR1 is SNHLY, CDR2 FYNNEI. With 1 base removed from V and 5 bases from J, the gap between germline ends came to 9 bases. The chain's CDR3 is CASSEEGRNNSPLHF. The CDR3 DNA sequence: TGTGCCAGCAGTGAAGAAGGGAGAAATAATTCACCCCTCCACTTT.

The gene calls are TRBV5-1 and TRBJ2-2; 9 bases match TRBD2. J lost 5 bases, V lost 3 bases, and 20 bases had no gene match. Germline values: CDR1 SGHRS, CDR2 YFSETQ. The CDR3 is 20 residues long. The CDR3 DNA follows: TGCGCCAGCAGCTCCTCCTCGACTCGCGGGGGGGCCGGGGTTACCGGGGAGCTGTTTTTT. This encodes CASSSSSTRGGAGVTGELFF.

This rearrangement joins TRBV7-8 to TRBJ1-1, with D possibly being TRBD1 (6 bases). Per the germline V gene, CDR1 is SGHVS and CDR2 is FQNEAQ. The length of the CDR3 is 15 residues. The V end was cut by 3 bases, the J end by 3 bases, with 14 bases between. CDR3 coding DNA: TGTGCCAGCAGCTTGTCCACAGGGAGGGACACTGAAGCTTTCTTT. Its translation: CASSLSTGRDTEAFF.

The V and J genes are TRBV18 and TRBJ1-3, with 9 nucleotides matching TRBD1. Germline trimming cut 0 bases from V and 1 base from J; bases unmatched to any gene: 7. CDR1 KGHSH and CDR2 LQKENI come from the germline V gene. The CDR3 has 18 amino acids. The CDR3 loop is CASSPPRDRVQSGNTIYF. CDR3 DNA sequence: TGTGCCAGCTCACCACCAAGGGACAGGGTTCAGTCTGGAAACACCATATATTTT.

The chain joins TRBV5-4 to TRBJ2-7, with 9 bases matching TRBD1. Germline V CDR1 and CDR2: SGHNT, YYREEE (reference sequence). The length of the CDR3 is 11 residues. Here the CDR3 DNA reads TGTTGGACAGGGGACACCTACGAGCAGTACTTC. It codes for CWTGDTYEQYF. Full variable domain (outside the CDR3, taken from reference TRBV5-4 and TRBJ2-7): ETGVTQSPTHLIKTRGQQVTLRCSSQSGHNTVSWYQQALGQGPQFIFQYYREEENGRGNFPPRFSGLQFPNYSSELNVNALELDDSALYLCWTGDTYEQYFGPGTRLTVT.

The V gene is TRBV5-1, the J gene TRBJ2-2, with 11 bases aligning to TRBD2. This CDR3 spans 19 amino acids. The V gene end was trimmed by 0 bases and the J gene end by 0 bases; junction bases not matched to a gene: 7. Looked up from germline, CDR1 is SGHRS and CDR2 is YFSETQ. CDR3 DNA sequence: TGCGCCAGCAGCTTGGCAAGGCTAGCGGGGGGATCGAACACCGGGGAGCTGTTTTTT. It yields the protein CASSLARLAGGSNTGELFF.

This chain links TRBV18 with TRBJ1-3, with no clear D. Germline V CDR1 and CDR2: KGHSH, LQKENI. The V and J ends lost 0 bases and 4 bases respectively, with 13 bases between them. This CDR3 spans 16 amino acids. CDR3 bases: TGTGCCAGCTCACCACCGGCCAGAGGGTACGGAAACACCATATATTTT. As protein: CASSPPARGYGNTIYF.

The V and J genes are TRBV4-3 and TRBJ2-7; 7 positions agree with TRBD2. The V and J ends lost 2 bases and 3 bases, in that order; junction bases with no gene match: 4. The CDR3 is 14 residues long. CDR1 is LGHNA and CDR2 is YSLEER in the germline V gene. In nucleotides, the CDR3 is TGCGCCAGCAGCCAATTCGGGGGGAACTACGAGCAGTACTTC. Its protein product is CASSQFGGNYEQYF.

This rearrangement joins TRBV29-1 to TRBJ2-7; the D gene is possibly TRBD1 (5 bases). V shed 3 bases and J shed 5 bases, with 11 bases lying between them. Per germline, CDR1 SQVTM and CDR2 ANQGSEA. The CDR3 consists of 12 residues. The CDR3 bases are TGCAGCGTTGAGGTCCAGGGTGACGAGCAGTACTTC. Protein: CSVEVQGDEQYF.

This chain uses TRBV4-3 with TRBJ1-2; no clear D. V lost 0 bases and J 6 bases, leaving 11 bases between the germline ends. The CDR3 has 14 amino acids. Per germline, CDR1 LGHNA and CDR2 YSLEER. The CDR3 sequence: CASSQEWGGNGYTF. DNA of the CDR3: TGCGCCAGCAGCCAAGAATGGGGAGGGAATGGCTACACCTTC.

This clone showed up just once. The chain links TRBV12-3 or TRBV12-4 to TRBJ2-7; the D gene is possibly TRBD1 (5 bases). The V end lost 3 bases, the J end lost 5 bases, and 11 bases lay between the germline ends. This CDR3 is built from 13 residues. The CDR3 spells CASSFSRADEQYF. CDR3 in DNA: TGTGCCAGCAGTTTTTCCAGGGCGGACGAGCAGTACTTC.

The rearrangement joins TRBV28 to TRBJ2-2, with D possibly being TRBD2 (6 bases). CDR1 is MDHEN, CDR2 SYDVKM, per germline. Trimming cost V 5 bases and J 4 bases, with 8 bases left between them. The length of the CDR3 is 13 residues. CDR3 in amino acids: CASSRDFTGELFF. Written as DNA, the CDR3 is TGTGCCAGCAGTCGGGACTTCACCGGGGAGCTGTTTTTT.